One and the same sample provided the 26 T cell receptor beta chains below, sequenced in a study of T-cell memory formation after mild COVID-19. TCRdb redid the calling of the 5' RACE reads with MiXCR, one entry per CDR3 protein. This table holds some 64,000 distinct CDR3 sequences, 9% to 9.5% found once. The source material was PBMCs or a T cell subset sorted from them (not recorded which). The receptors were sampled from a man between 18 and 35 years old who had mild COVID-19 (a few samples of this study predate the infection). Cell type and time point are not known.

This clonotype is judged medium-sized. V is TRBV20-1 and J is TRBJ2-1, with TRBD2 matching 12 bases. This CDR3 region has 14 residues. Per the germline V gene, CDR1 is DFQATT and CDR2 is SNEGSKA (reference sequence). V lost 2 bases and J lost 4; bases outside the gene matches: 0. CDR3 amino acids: CSARLAGGYNEQFF. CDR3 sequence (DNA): TGCAGTGCTAGACTAGCGGGGGGGTACAATGAGCAGTTCTTC.

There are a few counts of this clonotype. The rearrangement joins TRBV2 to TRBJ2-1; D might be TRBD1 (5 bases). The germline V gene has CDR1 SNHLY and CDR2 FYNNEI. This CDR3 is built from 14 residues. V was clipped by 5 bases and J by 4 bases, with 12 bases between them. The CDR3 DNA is TGTGCCAGCAGTCTCCAAACAGGATACAATGAGCAGTTCTTC. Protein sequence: CASSLQTGYNEQFF.

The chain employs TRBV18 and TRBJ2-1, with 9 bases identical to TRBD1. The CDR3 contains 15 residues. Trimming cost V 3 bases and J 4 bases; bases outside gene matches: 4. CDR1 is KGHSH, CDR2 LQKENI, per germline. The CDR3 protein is CASSPTGQGYNEQFF. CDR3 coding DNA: TGTGCCAGCTCACCTACGGGACAGGGATACAATGAGCAGTTCTTC.

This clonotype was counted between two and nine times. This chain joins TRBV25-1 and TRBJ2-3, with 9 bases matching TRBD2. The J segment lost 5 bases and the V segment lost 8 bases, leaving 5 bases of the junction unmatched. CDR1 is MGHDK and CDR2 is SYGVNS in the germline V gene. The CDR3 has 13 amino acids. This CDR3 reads CASGGLAGDTQYF. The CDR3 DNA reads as TGTGCCAGCGGGGGACTAGCCGGAGATACGCAGTATTTT.

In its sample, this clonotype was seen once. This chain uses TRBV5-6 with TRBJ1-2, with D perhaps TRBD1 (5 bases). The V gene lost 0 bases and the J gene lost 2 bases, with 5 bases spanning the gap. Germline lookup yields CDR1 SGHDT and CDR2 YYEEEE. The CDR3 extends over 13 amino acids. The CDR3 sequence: CASSLGGNYGYTF. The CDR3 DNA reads TGTGCCAGCAGCTTGGGGGGGAACTATGGCTACACCTTC.

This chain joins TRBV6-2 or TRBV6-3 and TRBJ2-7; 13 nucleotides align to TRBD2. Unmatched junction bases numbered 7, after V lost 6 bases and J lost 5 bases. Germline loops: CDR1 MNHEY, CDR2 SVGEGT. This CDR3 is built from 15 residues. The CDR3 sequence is CASRPAGTSGDEQYF. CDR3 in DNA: TGTGCCAGCAGACCGGCGGGGACTAGCGGGGACGAGCAGTACTTC.

CDR3 coding DNA: TGTGCCAGCAGCACGGACAGGAACACTGAAGCTTTCTTT. Its protein product is CASSTDRNTEAFF. V is TRBV7-3 and J is TRBJ1-1; possibly TRBD1 for D (6 bases). The CDR3 is 13 amino acids. Deletions cut 5 bases from V and 1 base from J, with 8 bases between. From germline, CDR1 is SGHTA and CDR2 FQGTGA.

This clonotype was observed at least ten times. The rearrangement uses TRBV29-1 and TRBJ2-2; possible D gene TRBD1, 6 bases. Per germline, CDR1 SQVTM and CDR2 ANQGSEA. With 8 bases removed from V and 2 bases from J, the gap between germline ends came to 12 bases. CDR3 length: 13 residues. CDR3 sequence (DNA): TGCAGCTATTACAGGGCCAACACCGGGGAGCTGTTTTTT. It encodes CSYYRANTGELFF.

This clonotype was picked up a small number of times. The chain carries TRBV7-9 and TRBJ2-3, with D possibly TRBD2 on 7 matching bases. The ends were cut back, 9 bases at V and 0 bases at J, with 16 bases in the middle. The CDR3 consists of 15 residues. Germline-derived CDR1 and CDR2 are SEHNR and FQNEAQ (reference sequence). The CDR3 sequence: CASPLGGGSTDTQYF. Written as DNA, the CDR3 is TGTGCCAGTCCTCTTGGGGGGGGCAGCACAGATACGCAGTATTTT.

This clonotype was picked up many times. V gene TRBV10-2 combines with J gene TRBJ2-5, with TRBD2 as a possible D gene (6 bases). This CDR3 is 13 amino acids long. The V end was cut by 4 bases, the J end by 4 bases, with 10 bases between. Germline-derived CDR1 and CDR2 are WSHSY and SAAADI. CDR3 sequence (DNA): TGCGCCAGCAGTGGGGACTCGCGAGAGACCCAGTACTTC. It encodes CASSGDSRETQYF.

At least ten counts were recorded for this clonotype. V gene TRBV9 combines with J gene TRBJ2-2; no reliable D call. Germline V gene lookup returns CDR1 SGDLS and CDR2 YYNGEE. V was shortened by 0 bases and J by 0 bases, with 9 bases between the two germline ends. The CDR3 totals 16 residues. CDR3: CASSVEGPPNTGELFF. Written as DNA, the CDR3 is TGTGCCAGCAGCGTAGAGGGTCCACCGAACACCGGGGAGCTGTTTTTT.

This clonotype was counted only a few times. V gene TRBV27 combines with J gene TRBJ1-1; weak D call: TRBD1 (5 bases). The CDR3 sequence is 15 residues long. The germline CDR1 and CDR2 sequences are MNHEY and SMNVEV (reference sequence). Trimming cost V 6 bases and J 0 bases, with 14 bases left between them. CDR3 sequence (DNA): TGTGCCAGCAGCCCAGGGACTTACATGAACACTGAAGCTTTCTTT. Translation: CASSPGTYMNTEAFF.

The CDR3 DNA is TGTGCCAGCAGTAAGACAGGGTACGAGCAGTACTTC. Its protein product is CASSKTGYEQYF. The chain uses TRBV2 and TRBJ2-7; TRBD1 agrees at 7 bases. CDR1 is SNHLY and CDR2 is FYNNEI in the germline V gene. The CDR3 consists of 12 residues. The trim removed 5 bases at V and 4 bases at J, leaving 2 bases unmatched.

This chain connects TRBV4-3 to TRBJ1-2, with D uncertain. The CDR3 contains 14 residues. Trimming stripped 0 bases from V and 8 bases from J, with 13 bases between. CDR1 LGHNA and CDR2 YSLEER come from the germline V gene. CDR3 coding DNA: TGCGCCAGCAGCCAAGAGTTGCCCGCCGAAGGCTACACCTTC. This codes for CASSQELPAEGYTF.

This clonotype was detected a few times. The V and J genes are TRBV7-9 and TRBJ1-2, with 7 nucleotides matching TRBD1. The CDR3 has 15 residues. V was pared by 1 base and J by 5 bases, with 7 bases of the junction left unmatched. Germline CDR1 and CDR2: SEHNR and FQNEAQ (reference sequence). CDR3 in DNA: TGTGCCAGCAGCTTAGGGTTCACAGGGGCATATGGCTACACCTTC. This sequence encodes CASSLGFTGAYGYTF. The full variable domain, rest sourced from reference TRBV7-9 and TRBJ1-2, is DTGVSQNPRHKITKRGQNVTFRCDPISEHNRLYWYRQTLGQGPEFLTYFQNEAQLEKSRLLSDRFSAERPKGSFSTLEIQRTEQGDSAMYLCASSLGFTGAYGYTFGSGTRLTVV.

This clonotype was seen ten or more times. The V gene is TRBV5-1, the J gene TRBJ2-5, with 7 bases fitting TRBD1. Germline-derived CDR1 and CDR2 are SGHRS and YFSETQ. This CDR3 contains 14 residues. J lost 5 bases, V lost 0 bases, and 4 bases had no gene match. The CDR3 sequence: CASSLDRGWETQYF. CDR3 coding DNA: TGCGCCAGCAGCTTGGACAGGGGCTGGGAGACCCAGTACTTC. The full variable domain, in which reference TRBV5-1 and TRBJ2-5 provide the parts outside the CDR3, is KAGVTQTPRYLIKTRGQQVTLSCSPISGHRSVSWYQQTPGQGLQFLFEYFSETQRNKGNFPGRFSGRQFSNSRSEMNVSTLELGDSALYLCASSLDRGWETQYFGPGTRLLVL.

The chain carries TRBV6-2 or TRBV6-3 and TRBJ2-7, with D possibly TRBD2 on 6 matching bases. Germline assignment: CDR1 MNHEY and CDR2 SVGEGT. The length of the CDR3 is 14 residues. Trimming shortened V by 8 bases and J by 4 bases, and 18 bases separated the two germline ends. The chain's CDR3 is CASRFRGTRYEQYV. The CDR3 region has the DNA TGTGCCAGCCGTTTTCGGGGGACGCGGTACGAGCAGTACGTC.

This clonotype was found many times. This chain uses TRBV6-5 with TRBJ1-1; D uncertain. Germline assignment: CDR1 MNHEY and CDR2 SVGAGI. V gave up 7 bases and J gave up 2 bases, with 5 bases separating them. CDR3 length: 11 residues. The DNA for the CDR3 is TGTGCCAGCAAAGCAAACACTGAAGCTTTCTTT. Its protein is CASKANTEAFF.

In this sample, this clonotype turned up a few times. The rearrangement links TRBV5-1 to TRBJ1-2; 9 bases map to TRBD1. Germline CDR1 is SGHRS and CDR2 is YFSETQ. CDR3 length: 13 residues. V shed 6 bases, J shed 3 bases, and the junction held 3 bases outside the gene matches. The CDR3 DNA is TGCGCCAGCACACAGGGGGCGGACTATGGCTACACCTTC. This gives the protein CASTQGADYGYTF.

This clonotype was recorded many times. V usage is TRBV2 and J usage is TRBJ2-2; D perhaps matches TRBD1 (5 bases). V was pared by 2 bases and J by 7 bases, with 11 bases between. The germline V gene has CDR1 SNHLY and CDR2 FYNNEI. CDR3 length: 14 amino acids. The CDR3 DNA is TGTGCCAGCAGTGAAAGCAGGGTTTACGGGGAGCTGTTTTTT. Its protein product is CASSESRVYGELFF.

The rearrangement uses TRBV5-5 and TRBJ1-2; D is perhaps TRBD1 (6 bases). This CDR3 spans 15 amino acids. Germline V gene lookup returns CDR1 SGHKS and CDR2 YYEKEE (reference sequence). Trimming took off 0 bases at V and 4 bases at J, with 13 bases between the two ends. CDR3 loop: CASSLAPGGAYGYTF. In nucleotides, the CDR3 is TGTGCCAGCAGCTTGGCTCCCGGGGGGGCCTATGGCTACACCTTC.

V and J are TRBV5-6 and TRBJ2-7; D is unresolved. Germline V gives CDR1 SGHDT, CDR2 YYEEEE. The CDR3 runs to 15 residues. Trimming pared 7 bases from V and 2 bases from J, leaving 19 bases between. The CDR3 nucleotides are TGTGCCAGCGCTTTGGAGAGTCTTCTACCCTACGAGCAGTACTTC. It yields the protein CASALESLLPYEQYF.

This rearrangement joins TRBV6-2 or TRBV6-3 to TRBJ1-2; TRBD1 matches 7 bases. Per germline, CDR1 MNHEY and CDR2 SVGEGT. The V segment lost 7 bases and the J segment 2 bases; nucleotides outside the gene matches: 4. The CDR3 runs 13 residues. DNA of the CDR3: TGTGCCAGCAACCCGGGACAGAACTATGGCTACACCTTC. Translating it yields CASNPGQNYGYTF.

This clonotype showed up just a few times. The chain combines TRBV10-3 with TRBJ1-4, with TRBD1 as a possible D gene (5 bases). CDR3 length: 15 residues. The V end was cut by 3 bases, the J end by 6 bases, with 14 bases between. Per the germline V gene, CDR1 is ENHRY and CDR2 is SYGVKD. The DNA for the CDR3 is TGTGCCATCAGTGAAAAGGGCCTGGGGGATGAAAAACTGTTTTTT. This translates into CAISEKGLGDEKLFF.

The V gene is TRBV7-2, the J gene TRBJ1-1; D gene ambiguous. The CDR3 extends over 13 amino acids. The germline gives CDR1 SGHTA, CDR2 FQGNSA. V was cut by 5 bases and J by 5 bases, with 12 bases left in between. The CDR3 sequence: CASSTAMVTEAFF. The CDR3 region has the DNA TGTGCCAGCAGCACAGCCATGGTTACTGAAGCTTTCTTT. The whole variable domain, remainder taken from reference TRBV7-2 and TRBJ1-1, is GAGVSQSPSNKVTEKGKDVELRCDPISGHTALYWYRQSLGQGLEFLIYFQGNSAPDKSGLPSDRFSAERTGGSVSTLTIQRTQQEDSAVYLCASSTAMVTEAFFGQGTRLTVV.

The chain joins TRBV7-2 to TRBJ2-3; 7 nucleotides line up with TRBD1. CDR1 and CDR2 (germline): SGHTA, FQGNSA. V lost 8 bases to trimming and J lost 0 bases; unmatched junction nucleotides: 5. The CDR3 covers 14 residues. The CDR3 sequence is CASGGQVSTDTQYF. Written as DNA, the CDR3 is TGTGCCAGCGGCGGACAGGTTAGCACAGATACGCAGTATTTT.